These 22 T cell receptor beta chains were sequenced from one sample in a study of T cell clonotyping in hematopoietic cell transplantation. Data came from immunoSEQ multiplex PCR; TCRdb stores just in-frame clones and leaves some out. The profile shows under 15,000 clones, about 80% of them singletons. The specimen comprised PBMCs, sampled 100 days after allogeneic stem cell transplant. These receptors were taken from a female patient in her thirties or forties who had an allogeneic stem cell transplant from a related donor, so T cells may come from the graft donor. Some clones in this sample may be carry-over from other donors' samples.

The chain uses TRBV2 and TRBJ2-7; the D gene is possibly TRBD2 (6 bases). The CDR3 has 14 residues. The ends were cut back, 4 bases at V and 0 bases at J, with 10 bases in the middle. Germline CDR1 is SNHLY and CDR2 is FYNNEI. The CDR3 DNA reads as TGTGCCAGCAGTGTGGGAGGAATCTCCTACGAGCAGTACTTC. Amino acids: CASSVGGISYEQYF.

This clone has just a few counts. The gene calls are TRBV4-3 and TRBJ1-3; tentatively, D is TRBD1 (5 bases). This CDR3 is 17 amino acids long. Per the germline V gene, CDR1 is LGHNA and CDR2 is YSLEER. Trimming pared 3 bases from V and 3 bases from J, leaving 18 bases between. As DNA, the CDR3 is TGCGCCAGCAGCCAGAGGTTTGGGGGTAGAAGTGGAAACACCATATATTTT. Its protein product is CASSQRFGGRSGNTIYF.

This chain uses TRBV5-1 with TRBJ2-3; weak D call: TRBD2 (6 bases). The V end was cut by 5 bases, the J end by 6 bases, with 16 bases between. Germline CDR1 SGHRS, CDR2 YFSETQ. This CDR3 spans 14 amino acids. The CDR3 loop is CASSPGLWKDTQYF. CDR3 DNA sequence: TGCGCCAGCAGTCCGGGACTCTGGAAGGATACGCAGTATTTT.

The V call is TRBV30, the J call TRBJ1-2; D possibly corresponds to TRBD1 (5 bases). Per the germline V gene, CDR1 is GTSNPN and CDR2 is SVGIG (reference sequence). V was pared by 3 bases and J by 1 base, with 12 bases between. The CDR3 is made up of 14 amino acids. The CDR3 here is CAWRTSQGNYGYTF. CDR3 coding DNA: TGTGCCTGGAGAACCTCCCAGGGTAACTATGGCTACACCTTC.

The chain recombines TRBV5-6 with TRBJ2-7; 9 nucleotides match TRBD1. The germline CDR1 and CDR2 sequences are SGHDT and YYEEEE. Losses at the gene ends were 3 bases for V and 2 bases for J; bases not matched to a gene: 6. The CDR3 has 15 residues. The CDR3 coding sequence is TGTGCCAGCAGCTCACCGGGACAGGGCCCCTACGAGCAGTACTTC. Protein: CASSSPGQGPYEQYF. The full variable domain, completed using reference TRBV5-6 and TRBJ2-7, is DAGVTQSPTHLIKTRGQQVTLRCSPKSGHDTVSWYQQALGQGPQFIFQYYEEEERQRGNFPDRFSGHQFPNYSSELNVNALLLGDSALYLCASSSPGQGPYEQYFGPGTRLTVT.

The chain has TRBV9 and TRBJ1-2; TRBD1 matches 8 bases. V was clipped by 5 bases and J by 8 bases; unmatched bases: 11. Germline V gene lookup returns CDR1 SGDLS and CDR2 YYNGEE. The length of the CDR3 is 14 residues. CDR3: CASSPSGGMLGYTF. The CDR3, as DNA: TGTGCCAGCAGTCCTTCAGGGGGCATGTTGGGCTACACCTTC.

The CDR3: CASSVVTGISYNEQFF. CDR3 DNA: TGTGCCAGCAGCGTAGTCACGGGGATCTCCTACAATGAGCAGTTCTTC. The chain combines TRBV9 with TRBJ2-1, with a weak D call TRBD2 (5 bases). The CDR3 sequence is 16 residues long. In germline, CDR1 is SGDLS, CDR2 YYNGEE. The V and J ends lost 0 bases and 0 bases respectively, with 10 bases between them.

The CDR3 spells CASSQDFEDRVWEQYF. The DNA of the CDR3 is TGCGCCAGCAGCCAAGATTTTGAGGACAGGGTCTGGGAGCAGTACTTC. The rearrangement joins TRBV4-3 to TRBJ2-7; TRBD1 agrees at 8 bases. CDR3 length: 16 amino acids. CDR1 LGHNA and CDR2 YSLEER come from the germline V gene. V was clipped by 0 bases and J by 7 bases; unmatched bases: 11.

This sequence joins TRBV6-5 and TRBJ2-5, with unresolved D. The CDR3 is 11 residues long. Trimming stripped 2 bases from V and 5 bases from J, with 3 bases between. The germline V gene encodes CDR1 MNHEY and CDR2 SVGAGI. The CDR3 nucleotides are TGTGCCAGCAGTTACATCGAGACCCAGTACTTC. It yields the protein CASSYIETQYF.

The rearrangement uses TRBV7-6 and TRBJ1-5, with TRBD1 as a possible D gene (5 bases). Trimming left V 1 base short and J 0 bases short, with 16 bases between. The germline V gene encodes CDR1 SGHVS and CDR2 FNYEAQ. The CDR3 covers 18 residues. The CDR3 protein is CASSLEGAPGGSNQPQHF. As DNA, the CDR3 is TGTGCCAGCAGCTTAGAAGGGGCGCCTGGAGGTAGCAATCAGCCCCAGCATTTT.

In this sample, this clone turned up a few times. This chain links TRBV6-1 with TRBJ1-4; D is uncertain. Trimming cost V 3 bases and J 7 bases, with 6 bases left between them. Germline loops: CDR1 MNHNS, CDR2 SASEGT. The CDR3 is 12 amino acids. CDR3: CASSEKVEKLFF. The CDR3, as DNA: TGTGCCAGCAGTGAGAAGGTTGAAAAACTGTTTTTT.

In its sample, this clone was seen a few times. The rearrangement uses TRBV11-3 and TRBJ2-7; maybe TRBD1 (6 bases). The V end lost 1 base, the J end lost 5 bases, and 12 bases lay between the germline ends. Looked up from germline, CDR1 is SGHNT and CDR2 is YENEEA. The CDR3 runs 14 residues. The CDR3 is CASSLVLGADEQYF. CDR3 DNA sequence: TGTGCCAGCAGCTTAGTCCTGGGGGCGGACGAGCAGTACTTC.

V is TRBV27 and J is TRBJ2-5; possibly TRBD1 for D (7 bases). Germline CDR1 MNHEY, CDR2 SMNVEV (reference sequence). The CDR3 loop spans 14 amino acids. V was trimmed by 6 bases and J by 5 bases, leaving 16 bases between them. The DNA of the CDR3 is TGTGCCAGCAGCGGGGGACAGCTCGTGGAGACCCAGTACTTC. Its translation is CASSGGQLVETQYF.

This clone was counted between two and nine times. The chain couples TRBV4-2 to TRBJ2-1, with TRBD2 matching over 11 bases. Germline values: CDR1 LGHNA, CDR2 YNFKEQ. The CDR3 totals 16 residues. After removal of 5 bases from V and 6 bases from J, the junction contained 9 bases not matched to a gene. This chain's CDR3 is CASSDIAGGPSNEQFF. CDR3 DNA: TGTGCCAGCAGCGATATAGCGGGAGGGCCTTCCAATGAGCAGTTCTTC.

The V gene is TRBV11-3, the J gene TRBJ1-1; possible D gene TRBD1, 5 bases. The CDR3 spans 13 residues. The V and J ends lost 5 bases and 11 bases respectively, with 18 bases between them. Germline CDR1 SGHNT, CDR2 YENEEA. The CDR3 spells CASSLWQGVIAFF. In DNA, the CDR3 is TGTGCCAGCAGCCTTTGGCAGGGAGTCATCGCTTTCTTT.

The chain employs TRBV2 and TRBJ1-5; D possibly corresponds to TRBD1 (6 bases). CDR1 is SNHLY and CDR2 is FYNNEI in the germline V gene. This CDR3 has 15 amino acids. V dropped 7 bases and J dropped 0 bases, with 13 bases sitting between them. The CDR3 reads CASNREGISNQPQHF. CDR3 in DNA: TGTGCCAGCAACAGGGAGGGCATTAGCAATCAGCCCCAGCATTTT.

CDR3 region: CASSIKWMGQVAQHF. The CDR3 region has the DNA TGTGCCAGTAGTATTAAGTGGATGGGCCAAGTAGCCCAGCATTTT. The chain recombines TRBV19 with TRBJ1-5, with unresolved D. This CDR3 contains 15 residues. CDR1 and CDR2 (germline): LNHDA, SQIVND (reference sequence). V was pared by 3 bases and J by 11 bases, with 20 bases between.

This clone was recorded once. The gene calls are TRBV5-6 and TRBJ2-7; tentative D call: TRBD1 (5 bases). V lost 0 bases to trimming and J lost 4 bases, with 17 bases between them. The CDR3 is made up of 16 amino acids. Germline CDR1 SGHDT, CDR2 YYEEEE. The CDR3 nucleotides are TGTGCCAGCAGCTTGGGTACAGGTATAGGGTTGTACGAGCAGTACTTC. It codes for CASSLGTGIGLYEQYF. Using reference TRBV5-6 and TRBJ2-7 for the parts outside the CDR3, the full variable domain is DAGVTQSPTHLIKTRGQQVTLRCSPKSGHDTVSWYQQALGQGPQFIFQYYEEEERQRGNFPDRFSGHQFPNYSSELNVNALLLGDSALYLCASSLGTGIGLYEQYFGPGTRLTVT.

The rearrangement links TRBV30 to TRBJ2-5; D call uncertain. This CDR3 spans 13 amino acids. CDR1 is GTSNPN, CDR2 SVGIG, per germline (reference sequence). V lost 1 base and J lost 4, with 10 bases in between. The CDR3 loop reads CAWSGGITETQYF. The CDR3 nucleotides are TGTGCCTGGAGTGGGGGAATTACAGAGACCCAGTACTTC. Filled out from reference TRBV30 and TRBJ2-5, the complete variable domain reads SQTIHQWPATLVQPVGSPLSLECTVEGTSNPNLYWYRQAAGRGLQLLFYSVGIGQISSEVPQNLSASRPQDRQFILSSKKLLLSDSGFYLCAWSGGITETQYFGPGTRLLVL.

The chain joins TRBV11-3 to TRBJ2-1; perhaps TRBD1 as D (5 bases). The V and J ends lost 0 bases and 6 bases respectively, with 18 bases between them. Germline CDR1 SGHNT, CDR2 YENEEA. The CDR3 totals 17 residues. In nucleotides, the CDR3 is TGTGCCAGCAGCTTAGAAGCACTTGGGGCGGAGAGCAATGAGCAGTTCTTC. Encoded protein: CASSLEALGAESNEQFF.

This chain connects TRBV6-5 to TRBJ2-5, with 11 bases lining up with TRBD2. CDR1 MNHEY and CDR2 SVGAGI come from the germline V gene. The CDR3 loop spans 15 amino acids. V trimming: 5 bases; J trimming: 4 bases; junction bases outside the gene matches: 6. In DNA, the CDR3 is TGTGCCAGCAGTCCAATAGCGGGGGGGGTAGAGACCCAGTACTTC. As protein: CASSPIAGGVETQYF.

The CDR3 here is CASSQDNGGRYQETQYF. The CDR3 DNA is TGTGCCAGCAGCCAAGATAACGGCGGGAGGTACCAAGAGACCCAGTACTTC. The chain employs TRBV14 and TRBJ2-5, with 8 bases identical to TRBD2. The CDR3 consists of 17 residues. Trimming cost V 0 bases and J 0 bases; bases outside gene matches: 6. The germline V gene encodes CDR1 SGHDN and CDR2 FVKESK.